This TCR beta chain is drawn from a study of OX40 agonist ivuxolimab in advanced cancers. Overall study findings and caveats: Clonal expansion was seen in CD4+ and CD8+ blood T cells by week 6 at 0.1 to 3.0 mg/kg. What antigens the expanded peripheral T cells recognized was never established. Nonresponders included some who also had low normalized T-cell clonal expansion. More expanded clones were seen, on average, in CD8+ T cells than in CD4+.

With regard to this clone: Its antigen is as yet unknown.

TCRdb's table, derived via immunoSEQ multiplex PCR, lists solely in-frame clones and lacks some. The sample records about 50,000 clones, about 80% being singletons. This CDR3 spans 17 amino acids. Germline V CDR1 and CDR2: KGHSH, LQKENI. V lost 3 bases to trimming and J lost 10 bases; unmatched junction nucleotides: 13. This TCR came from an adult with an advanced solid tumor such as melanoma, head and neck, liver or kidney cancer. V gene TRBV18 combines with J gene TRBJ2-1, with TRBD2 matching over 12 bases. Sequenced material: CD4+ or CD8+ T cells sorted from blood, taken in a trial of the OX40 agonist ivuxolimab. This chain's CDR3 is CASSPATSGSWSAEQFF. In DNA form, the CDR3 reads TGTGCCAGCTCACCCGCGACTAGCGGGAGTTGGTCGGCGGAGCAGTTCTTC.